The 6 T cell receptor beta chains reported below all come from one sample, sequenced in a study of T cell responses to AZD1222 COVID-19 vaccine. Sequenced by immunoSEQ multiplex PCR; TCRdb stores in-frame clones only, minus some. This table has 150,000 or so clones, approximately 91% appearing once. The sequencing used peripheral blood, collected 28 days after the second AZD1222 dose. The receptors here all came from an adult who received the AZD1222 COVID-19 vaccine.

The J gene is TRBJ2-1, the V gene TRBV7-6; 10 bases match TRBD2. Germline V CDR1 and CDR2: SGHVS, FNYEAQ. The junction had 21 bases not matched to a gene; V was cut back by 5 bases and J by 8 bases. The CDR3 sequence is 19 residues long. CDR3 loop: CASSTNLWTLAGIGDEQFF. The CDR3 DNA reads as TGTGCCAGCAGCACAAACCTTTGGACACTAGCGGGAATTGGCGATGAGCAGTTCTTC.

This clone was detected a few times. The chain joins TRBV7-2 to TRBJ2-4; 8 positions agree with TRBD1. CDR1 is SGHTA and CDR2 is FQGNSA in the germline V gene. This CDR3 spans 17 amino acids. The ends lost 0 bases at V and 6 bases at J; junction bases unmatched: 10. CDR3 DNA sequence: TGTGCCAGCAGCTTAGCGTCAAACAGGGGGGCGGGAAACATTCAGTACTTC. Translation: CASSLASNRGAGNIQYF.

In its sample, this clone was seen a few times. CDR3 bases: TGTGCCACCAGTGATTCACAGGGGTCCTCCTACGAGCAGTACTTC. It is translated as CATSDSQGSSYEQYF. V usage is TRBV24-1 and J usage is TRBJ2-7; TRBD1 matches 7 bases. CDR3 length equals 15 residues. V lost 2 bases to trimming and J lost 0 bases; unmatched junction nucleotides: 3. Germline V lookup: CDR1 KGHDR, CDR2 SFDVKD.

The rearrangement uses TRBV10-3 and TRBJ2-7; TRBD2 matches 10 bases. Looked up from germline, CDR1 is ENHRY and CDR2 is SYGVKD. The CDR3 extends over 16 amino acids. Trimming removed 0 bases from V and 1 base from J; junction bases left unmatched: 3. CDR3 in DNA: TGTGCCATCAGTGAGTCGACTAGCGGGCCATCCTACGAGCAGTACTTC. It yields the protein CAISESTSGPSYEQYF.

The chain couples TRBV18 to TRBJ2-6; either TRBD1 or TRBD2 may fit D (5 bases each). The CDR3 runs to 14 residues. Per germline, CDR1 KGHSH and CDR2 LQKENI. The V gene lost 2 bases and the J gene lost 6 bases, with 8 bases spanning the gap. The CDR3 protein is CASSPSGQANVLTF. Here the CDR3 DNA reads TGTGCCAGCTCACCAAGCGGACAGGCCAACGTCCTGACTTTC.

The rearrangement joins TRBV7-9 to TRBJ2-5, with D unresolved. The CDR3 spans 13 residues. The germline CDR1 and CDR2 sequences are SEHNR and FQNEAQ (reference sequence). V shed 2 bases and J shed 5 bases, with 9 bases lying between them. The CDR3 region is CASSLKGRETQYF. The CDR3 nucleotides are TGTGCCAGCAGCTTAAAGGGCCGGGAGACCCAGTACTTC.